The next 4 T cell receptor beta chains were all read from a single sample in a study of OX40 agonist ivuxolimab in advanced cancers. Repertoires were generated with immunoSEQ multiplex PCR, while TCRdb's copy carries only in-frame clones and drops some. Found here are approximately 66,000 clones, about 91% of them singletons; the top ten hold approximately 0.6%. The material was CD4+ or CD8+ T cells sorted from blood, obtained in a trial of the OX40 agonist ivuxolimab. Receptors originate from an adult with an advanced solid tumor such as melanoma, head and neck, liver or kidney cancer.

This clone was observed a single time. The chain is built from TRBV19 and TRBJ2-2; D might be TRBD1 (6 bases). The germline CDR1 and CDR2 sequences are LNHDA and SQIVND (reference sequence). The CDR3 extends over 14 amino acids. V was cut by 10 bases and J by 4 bases, with 16 bases left in between. CDR3 coding DNA: TGTGCCACCCTGGGGGCAGGGGCCACCGGGGAGCTGTTTTTT. This encodes CATLGAGATGELFF.

The chain joins TRBV27 to TRBJ2-7; TRBD2 matches 7 bases. From germline, CDR1 is MNHEY and CDR2 SMNVEV (reference sequence). This CDR3 spans 14 amino acids. After removal of 2 bases from V and 2 bases from J, the junction contained 3 bases not matched to a gene. CDR3 sequence reads: CASSLVGTTYEQYF. The CDR3 bases are TGTGCCAGCAGTTTAGTGGGGACTACCTACGAGCAGTACTTC.

V usage is TRBV6-1 and J usage is TRBJ2-3, with TRBD2 matching 14 bases. The trim removed 6 bases at V and 5 bases at J, leaving 4 bases unmatched. This CDR3 has 15 residues. Germline lookup yields CDR1 MNHNS and CDR2 SASEGT. The CDR3 loop is CASSWTSGGIDTQYF. In DNA form, the CDR3 reads TGTGCCAGCAGCTGGACTAGCGGGGGGATAGATACGCAGTATTTT.

The chain couples TRBV7-2 to TRBJ1-4, with TRBD1 matching over 8 bases. The length of the CDR3 is 13 residues. Germline V gene data show CDR1 as SGHTA and CDR2 as FQGNSA. J gave up 13 bases and V 5 bases, and 9 bases lay outside the gene matches. In nucleotides, the CDR3 is TGTGCCAGCAGCCCGCAGACAGGGGAGAGACTGTTTTTT. Its translation is CASSPQTGERLFF. Variable domain in full (rest from reference TRBV7-2 and TRBJ1-4): GAGVSQSPSNKVTEKGKDVELRCDPISGHTALYWYRQSLGQGLEFLIYFQGNSAPDKSGLPSDRFSAERTGGSVSTLTIQRTQQEDSAVYLCASSPQTGERLFFGSGTQLSVL.